This T cell receptor beta chain was retrieved from a study of T cell changes during pregnancy in multiple sclerosis. Germline V gene sequence: CDR1 SNHLY, CDR2 FYNNEI. The CDR3 comprises 18 residues, both ends counted. Libraries were prepared by immunoSEQ multiplex PCR; TCRdb keeps only in-frame clonotypes and omits some of them. Found here are about 75,000 clones, 80% to 95% of them singletons; the top ten hold 0.43%. Details on this clone: It is unclear where the CDR3 begins or ends on the DNA, so no DNA is shown, and the CDR3 is as TCRdb lists it.

The sequenced sample was CD4+ T cells from peripheral blood mononuclear cells, obtained before pregnancy. The chain has TRBV2 and TRBJ2-6; the table's D gene call, TRBD2, was not cross checked with the DNA. The clonotype originates from a female donor with multiple sclerosis, enrolled in a pregnancy study. CDR3 sequence reads: CASSELRFGSSGANVLTF.